One sample yielded the 4 T cell receptor beta chains listed below, sequenced in a study of T-cell reconstitution after alpha-beta-depleted transplantation in children. Molecular barcoding with unique molecular identifiers was used for the TCRbeta library. TCRdb reanalysed the PCR reads using MiXCR and keeps one entry per CDR3 protein. The sample consists of roughly 500,000 distinct CDR3 sequences, about 31% of them appearing once. Sample: PBMCs from the stem cell graft donor, taken from the stem cell graft. These receptors all come from a human donor who donated a stem cell graft to a child with aplastic anemia.

Turning to this clonotype: The missing conserved phenylalanine or tryptophan at the end of this CDR3 makes a read error likely. The chain combines TRBV3-1 with TRBJ2-1; D not resolved. CDR3 length: 17 amino acids. The V end was cut by 1 base, the J end by 6 bases, with 19 bases between. CDR1 is LGHDT and CDR2 is YNNKEL in the germline V gene (reference sequence). The DNA of the CDR3 is TGTGCCAGCAGCCAAGGCCCCGTCGATCTGATCCCCAATGAGCAGTTCTCC. Its protein product is CASSQGPVDLIPNEQFS.

This chain uses TRBV29-1 with TRBJ1-1; possibly TRBD1 for D (6 bases). Per the germline V gene, CDR1 is SQVTM and CDR2 is ANQGSEA. CDR3 size: 16 residues. Trimming took 5 bases from V and 5 from J, leaving 24 bases between them. The CDR3 coding sequence is TGCAGCGTTAGGGGGACCAAGACAGTTCGGGGGACTGAAGCTTTCTTT. Its protein product is CSVRGTKTVRGTEAFF. Full variable domain (remainder filled in from reference TRBV29-1 and TRBJ1-1): SAVISQKPSRDICQRGTSLTIQCQVDSQVTMMFWYRQQPGQSLTLIATANQGSEATYESGFVIDKFPISRPNLTFSTLTVSNMSPEDSSIYLCSVRGTKTVRGTEAFFGQGTRLTVV.

This chain joins TRBV6-1 and TRBJ2-1, with TRBD1 matching over 7 bases. The V and J ends lost 7 bases and 5 bases, in that order; junction bases with no gene match: 11. This CDR3 contains 15 residues. Germline V gene data show CDR1 as MNHNS and CDR2 as SASEGT. CDR3 sequence (DNA): TGTGCCAGCACCCGACGACAGGGCCTCAACAATGAGCAGTTCTTC. It encodes CASTRRQGLNNEQFF.

The chain joins TRBV19 to TRBJ1-6; 7 bases align to TRBD1. Germline assignment: CDR1 LNHDA and CDR2 SQIVND (reference sequence). The J segment lost 6 bases and the V segment lost 1 base, leaving 6 bases of the junction unmatched. The CDR3 length is 16 residues. CDR3 amino acids: CASSIGGQVFNSPLHF. CDR3 DNA sequence: TGTGCCAGTAGTATAGGAGGACAGGTTTTTAATTCACCCCTCCACTTT. The full variable domain, in which reference TRBV19 and TRBJ1-6 provide the parts outside the CDR3, is DGGITQSPKYLFRKEGQNVTLSCEQNLNHDAMYWYRQDPGQGLRLIYYSQIVNDFQKGDIAEGYSVSREKKESFPLTVTSAQKNPTAFYLCASSIGGQVFNSPLHFGNGTRLTVT.